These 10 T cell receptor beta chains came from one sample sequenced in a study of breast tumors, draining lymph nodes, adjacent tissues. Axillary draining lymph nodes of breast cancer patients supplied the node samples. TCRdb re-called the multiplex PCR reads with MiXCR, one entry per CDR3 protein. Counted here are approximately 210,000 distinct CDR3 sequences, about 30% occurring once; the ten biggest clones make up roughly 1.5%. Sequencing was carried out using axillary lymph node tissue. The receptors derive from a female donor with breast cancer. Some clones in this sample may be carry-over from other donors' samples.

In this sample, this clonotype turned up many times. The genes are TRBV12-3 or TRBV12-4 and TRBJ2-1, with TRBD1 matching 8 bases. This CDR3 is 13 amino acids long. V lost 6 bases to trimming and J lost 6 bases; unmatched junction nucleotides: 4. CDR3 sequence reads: CASRGTGPNEQFF. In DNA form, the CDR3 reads TGTGCCAGCAGGGGGACAGGACCCAATGAGCAGTTCTTC.

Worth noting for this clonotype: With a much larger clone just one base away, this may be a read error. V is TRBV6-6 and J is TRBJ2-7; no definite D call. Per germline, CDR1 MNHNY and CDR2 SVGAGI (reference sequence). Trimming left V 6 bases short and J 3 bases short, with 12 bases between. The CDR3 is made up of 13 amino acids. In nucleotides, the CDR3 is TGTGCCAGCAGACTCAAAGGTTACTACGAGCAGTACTTC. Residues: CASRLKGYYEQYF.

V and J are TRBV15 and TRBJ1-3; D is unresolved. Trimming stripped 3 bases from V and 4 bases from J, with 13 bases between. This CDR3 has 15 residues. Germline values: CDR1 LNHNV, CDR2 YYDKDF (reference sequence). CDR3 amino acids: CATSSSSVPGNTIYF. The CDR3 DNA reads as TGTGCCACCAGCAGCTCCAGCGTTCCCGGAAACACCATATATTTT.

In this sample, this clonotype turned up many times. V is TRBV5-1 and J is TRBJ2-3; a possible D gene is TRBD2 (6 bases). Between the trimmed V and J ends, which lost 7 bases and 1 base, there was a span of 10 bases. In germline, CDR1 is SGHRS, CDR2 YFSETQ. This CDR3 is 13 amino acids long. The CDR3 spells CASAREGTDTQYF. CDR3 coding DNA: TGCGCCAGCGCCAGGGAGGGCACAGATACGCAGTATTTT.

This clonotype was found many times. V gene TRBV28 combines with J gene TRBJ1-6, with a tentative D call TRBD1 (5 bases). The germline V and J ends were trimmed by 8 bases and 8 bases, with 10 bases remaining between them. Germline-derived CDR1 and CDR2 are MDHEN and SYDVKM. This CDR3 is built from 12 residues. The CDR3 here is CASQGVHSPLHF. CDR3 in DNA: TGTGCCAGCCAGGGCGTACATTCACCCCTCCACTTT.

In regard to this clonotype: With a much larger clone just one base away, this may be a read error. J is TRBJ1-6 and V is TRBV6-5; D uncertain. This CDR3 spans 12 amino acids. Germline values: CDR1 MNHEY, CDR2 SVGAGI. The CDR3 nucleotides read TGTGCCTGCAGTCACTCAGAGGGCCCCCTCCACTTT. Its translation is CACSHSEGPLHF.

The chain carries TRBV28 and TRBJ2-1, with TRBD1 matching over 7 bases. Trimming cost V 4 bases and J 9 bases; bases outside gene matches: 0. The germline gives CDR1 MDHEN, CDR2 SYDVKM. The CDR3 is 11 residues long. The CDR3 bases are TGTGCCAGCAGTTACAGGGGTGAGCAGTTCTTC. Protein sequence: CASSYRGEQFF.

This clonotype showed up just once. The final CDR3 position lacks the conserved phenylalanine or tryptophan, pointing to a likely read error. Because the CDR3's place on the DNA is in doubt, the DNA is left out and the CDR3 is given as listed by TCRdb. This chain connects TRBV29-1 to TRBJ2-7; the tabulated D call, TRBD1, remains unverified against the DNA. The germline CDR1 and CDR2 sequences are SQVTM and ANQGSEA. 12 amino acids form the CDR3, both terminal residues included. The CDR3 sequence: CSPGQAPTSSTS.

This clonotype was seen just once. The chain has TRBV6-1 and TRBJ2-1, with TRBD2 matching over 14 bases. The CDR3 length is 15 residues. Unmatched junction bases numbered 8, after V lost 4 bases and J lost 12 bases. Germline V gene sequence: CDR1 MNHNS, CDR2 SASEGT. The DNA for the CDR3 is TGTGCCAGCAGTGGACTAGCGGGAGGGGGGGATGGGCAGTTCTTC. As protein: CASSGLAGGGDGQFF.

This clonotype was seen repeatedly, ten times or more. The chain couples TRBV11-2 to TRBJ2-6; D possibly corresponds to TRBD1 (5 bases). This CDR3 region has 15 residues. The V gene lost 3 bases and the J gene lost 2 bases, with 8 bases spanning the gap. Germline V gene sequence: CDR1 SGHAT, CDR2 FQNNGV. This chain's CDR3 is CASSFKGAGANVLTF. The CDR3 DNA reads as TGTGCCAGCAGCTTTAAAGGGGCTGGGGCCAACGTCCTGACTTTC.